What follows describes a single T cell receptor beta chain. The antigen is undetermined. The sample originates from a study of shared clonotypes between healthy human individuals. Findings of the study overall: Incompleteness in sorted-subset sequencing, despite large depth, was shown by rarefaction.

The germline gives CDR1 MDHEN, CDR2 SYDVKM. The length of the CDR3 is 15 residues. V was cut by 1 base and J by 5 bases, with 14 bases left in between. Here immunoSEQ multiplex PCR was the method, and the copy in TCRdb shows in-frame clones only, minus some. The sample holds about 1.9 million clones, around 93% seen once. Terminally differentiated effector memory CD45RA+ cells were excluded from the naive CD8 cells, which were CD45RO-negative and positively selected for CCR7. Donors were Caucasian adults residing in Nashville, Tennessee, USA. The genes are TRBV28 and TRBJ1-1, with unresolved D. The source is a young man in good health. Some clones in this sample may be carry-over from other donors' samples. Sample: naive CD8+ T cells from PBMCs. The DNA for the CDR3 is TGTGCCAGCAGTTTATACGTCGGAAGTCAAACTGAAGCTTTCTTT. Protein sequence: CASSLYVGSQTEAFF.